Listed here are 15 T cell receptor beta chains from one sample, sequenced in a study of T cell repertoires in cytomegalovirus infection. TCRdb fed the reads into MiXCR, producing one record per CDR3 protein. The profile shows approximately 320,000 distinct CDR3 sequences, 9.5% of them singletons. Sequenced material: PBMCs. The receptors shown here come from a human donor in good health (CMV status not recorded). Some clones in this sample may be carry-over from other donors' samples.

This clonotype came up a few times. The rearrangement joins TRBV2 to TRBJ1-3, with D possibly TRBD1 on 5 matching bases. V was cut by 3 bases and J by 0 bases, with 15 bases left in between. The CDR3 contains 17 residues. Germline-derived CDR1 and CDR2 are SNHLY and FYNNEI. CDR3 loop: CASSDTRMGDSGNTIYF. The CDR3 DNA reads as TGTGCCAGCAGTGACACCCGCATGGGGGACTCTGGAAACACCATATATTTT.

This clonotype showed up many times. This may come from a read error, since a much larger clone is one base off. The CDR3 protein is CASSQKYEQYF. DNA of the CDR3: TGTGCCAGCAGCCAAAAGTACGAGCAGTACTTC. The rearrangement uses TRBV14 and TRBJ2-7, with no clear D. The CDR3 length is 11 residues. CDR1 SGHDN and CDR2 FVKESK come from the germline V gene. Trimming cost V 2 bases and J 4 bases, with 3 bases left between them.

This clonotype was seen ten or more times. CDR3 sequence reads: CSAHPSRASYEQYF. As DNA, the CDR3 is TGCAGTGCTCACCCAAGCAGGGCCTCCTACGAGCAGTACTTC. The chain links TRBV20-1 to TRBJ2-7, with a possible D match to TRBD1 (5 bases). Germline V gene sequence: CDR1 DFQATT, CDR2 SNEGSKA (reference sequence). The CDR3 consists of 14 residues. V lost 5 bases and J lost 0, with 14 bases in between.

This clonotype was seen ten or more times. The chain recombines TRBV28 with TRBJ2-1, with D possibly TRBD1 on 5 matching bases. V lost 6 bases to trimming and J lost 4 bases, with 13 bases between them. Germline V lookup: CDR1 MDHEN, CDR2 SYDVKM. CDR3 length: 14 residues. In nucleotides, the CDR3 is TGTGCCAGCAGGGGGCGCGGCGGATACAATGAGCAGTTCTTC. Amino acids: CASRGRGGYNEQFF. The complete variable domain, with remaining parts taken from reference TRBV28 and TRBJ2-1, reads DVKVTQSSRYLVKRTGEKVFLECVQDMDHENMFWYRQDPGLGLRLIYFSYDVKMKEKGDIPEGYSVSREKKERFSLILESASTNQTSMYLCASRGRGGYNEQFFGPGTRLTVL.

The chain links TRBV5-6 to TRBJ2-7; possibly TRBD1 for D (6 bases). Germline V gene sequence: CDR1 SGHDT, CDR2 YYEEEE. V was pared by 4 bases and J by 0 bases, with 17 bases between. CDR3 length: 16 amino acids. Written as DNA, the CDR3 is TGTGCCAGCAGCCGCGACGGACAGAGGGTCTCCTACGAGCAGTACTTC. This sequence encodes CASSRDGQRVSYEQYF. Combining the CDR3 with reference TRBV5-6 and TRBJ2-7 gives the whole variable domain DAGVTQSPTHLIKTRGQQVTLRCSPKSGHDTVSWYQQALGQGPQFIFQYYEEEERQRGNFPDRFSGHQFPNYSSELNVNALLLGDSALYLCASSRDGQRVSYEQYFGPGTRLTVT.

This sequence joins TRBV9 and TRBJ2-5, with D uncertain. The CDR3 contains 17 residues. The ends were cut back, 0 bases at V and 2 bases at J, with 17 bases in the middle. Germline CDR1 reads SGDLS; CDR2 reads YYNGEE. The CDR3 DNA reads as TGTGCCAGCAGCGTAGGTTCGGTTTCCCGTGGGCAAGAGACCCAGTACTTC. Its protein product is CASSVGSVSRGQETQYF.

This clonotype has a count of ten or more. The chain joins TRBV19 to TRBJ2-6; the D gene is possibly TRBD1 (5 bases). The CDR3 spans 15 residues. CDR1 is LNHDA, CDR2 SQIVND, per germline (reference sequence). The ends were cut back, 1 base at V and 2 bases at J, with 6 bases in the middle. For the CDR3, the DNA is TGTGCCAGTAGTATAGGGGGCACTGGGGCCAACGTCCTGACTTTC. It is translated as CASSIGGTGANVLTF.

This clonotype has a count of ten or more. The CDR3 spells CASSTQGRGYIQYF. The CDR3 coding sequence is TGTGCCAGCAGCACCCAGGGGCGGGGATACATTCAGTACTTC. The V call is TRBV7-2, the J call TRBJ2-4; D might be TRBD1 or TRBD2, each matching 6 bases. The germline V gene encodes CDR1 SGHTA and CDR2 FQGNSA. The CDR3 extends over 14 amino acids. Trimming cost V 5 bases and J 8 bases, with 16 bases left between them.

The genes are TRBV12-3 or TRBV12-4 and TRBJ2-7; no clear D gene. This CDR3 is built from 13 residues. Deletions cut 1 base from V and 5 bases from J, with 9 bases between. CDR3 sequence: CASSLDAIDEQYF. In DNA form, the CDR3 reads TGTGCCAGCAGTTTAGACGCTATTGACGAGCAGTACTTC.

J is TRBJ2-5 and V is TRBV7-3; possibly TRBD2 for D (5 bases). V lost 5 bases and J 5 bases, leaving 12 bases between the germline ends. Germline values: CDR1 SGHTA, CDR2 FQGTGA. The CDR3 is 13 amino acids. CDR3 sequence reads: CASSPRPGETQYF. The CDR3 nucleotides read TGTGCCAGCAGCCCGCGTCCGGGGGAGACCCAGTACTTC.

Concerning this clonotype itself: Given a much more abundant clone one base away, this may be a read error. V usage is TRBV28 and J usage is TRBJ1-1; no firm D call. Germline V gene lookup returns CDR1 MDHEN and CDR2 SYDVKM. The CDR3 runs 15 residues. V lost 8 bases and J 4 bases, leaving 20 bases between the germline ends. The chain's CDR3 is CASCGLEGGGTEAFF. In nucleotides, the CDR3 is TGTGCCAGCTGTGGCCTGGAGGGAGGAGGCACTGAAGCTTTCTTT.

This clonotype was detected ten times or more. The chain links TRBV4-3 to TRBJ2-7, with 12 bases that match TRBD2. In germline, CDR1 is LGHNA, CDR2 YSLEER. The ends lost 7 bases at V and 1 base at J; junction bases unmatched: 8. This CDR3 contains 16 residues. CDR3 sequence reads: CASTVDLAGGSYEQYF. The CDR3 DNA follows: TGCGCCAGCACCGTAGATCTAGCGGGAGGGTCCTACGAGCAGTACTTC.

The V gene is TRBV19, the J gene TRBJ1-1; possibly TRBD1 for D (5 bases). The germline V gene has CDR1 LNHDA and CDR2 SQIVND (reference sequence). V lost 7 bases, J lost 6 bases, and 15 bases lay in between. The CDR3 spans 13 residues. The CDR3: CASNWQGRAEAFF. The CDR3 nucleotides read TGTGCCAGTAATTGGCAGGGAAGAGCTGAAGCTTTCTTT.

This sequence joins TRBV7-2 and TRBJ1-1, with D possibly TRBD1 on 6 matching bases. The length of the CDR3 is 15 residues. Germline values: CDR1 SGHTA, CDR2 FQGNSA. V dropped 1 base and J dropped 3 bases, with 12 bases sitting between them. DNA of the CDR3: TGTGCCAGCAGCTTAGGGGGAGGGGGTTACACTGAAGCTTTCTTT. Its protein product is CASSLGGGGYTEAFF.

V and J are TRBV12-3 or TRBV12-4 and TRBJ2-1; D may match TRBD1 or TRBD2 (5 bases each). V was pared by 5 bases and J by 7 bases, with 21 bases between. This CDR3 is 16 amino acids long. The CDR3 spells CASSRDGTGLSNEQFF. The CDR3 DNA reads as TGTGCCAGCAGTAGGGACGGGACGGGGTTATCAAATGAGCAGTTCTTC.